This TCR beta chain was sequenced for a study of T-cell reconstitution after alpha-beta-depleted transplantation in children. General study findings and limits: Counts and diversity of T cells one year after transplant came mostly from newly produced T cells. Alpha-beta T cells about two months after transplant reportedly derived from several hundred expanded graft clones. Surviving recipient cells, namely T cells and thymic progenitors, were the source of high day-60 TCRbeta diversity in some patients.

The TCRbeta library was prepared with unique molecular identifiers. TCRdb redid the calling of the PCR reads with MiXCR, one entry per CDR3 protein. The table shows over 150,000 distinct CDR3 sequences, with 6.6% occurring only once. Germline loops: CDR1 SGHKS, CDR2 YYEKEE (reference sequence). V lost 5 bases and J 0 bases, leaving 12 bases between the germline ends. The CDR3 runs 15 residues. This clonotype was seen repeatedly, ten times or more. Its antigen is unknown. V usage is TRBV5-5 and J usage is TRBJ1-3; D not resolved. This receptor was taken from a boy aged 2 to 10 with acute lymphoblastic leukemia, due to receive a stem cell transplant. The sequencing here drew on PBMCs, taken before TCRalphabeta/CD19-depleted stem cell transplant. This CDR3 reads CASRPVWSSGNTIYF. CDR3 in DNA: TGTGCCAGCAGGCCGGTGTGGAGCTCTGGAAACACCATATATTTT.